This section outlines one T cell receptor (beta chain) sequence together with its context. Its antigen is unidentified. The data were obtained in a study of cytomegalovirus exposure and HLA in healthy donors. Overall study findings and caveats: The listing of fewer than 200 TCR beta chains classed them as cytomegalovirus-associated. In vitro assays verified that three CMV-associated chains recognized CMV antigens specifically. Rarity held for most TCR sequences, but there were some public TCRs that occurred in many donors. According to a subsequent analysis, TCR clusters from the first cohort were inclined to appear together in the 110 or so validation repertoires.

J gave up 7 bases and V 0 bases, and 8 bases lay outside the gene matches. The CDR3 is 15 residues long. Germline CDR1 and CDR2: LNHNV and YYDKDF (reference sequence). TCRdb keeps only in-frame clones here, not all; method: immunoSEQ multiplex PCR. The data show some 340,000 clones, roughly 90% seen once. The material sequenced was PBMCs. J is TRBJ1-1 and V is TRBV15; 7 bases match TRBD1. The TCR comes from a woman in her twenties or thirties in good health and CMV-seropositive. In DNA form, the CDR3 reads TGTGCCACCAGCAGAGATGCGCGACAGGGTAGTGAAGCTTTCTTT. Translated: CATSRDARQGSEAFF.